The source of this T cell receptor (beta chain) is a study of blood T cell repertoires in COVID-19. Looking at the study overall: Acute-phase and convalescent COVID-19 samples originated in the United States, Italy and Spain. PBMCs, B-cell-depleted T cells, or T cells provided the cDNA or gDNA that made up the material.

The sample holds one count of this clone. Produced via immunoSEQ multiplex PCR; TCRdb's table is partial and in-frame only. The repertoire holds approximately 160,000 clones, with 90% to 95% as singletons. Germline V gene data show CDR1 as MNHEY and CDR2 as SVGEGT. The CDR3 runs to 14 residues. J was trimmed by 6 bases and V by 6 bases; bases with no gene match: 9. The chain recombines TRBV6-2 or TRBV6-3 with TRBJ1-1, with 8 bases fitting TRBD1. Sequencing was carried out using peripheral blood. This sequence was found in a man aged 45-60 years with acute or convalescent COVID-19. This chain's CDR3 is CASSRDRTSAEAFF. The CDR3 region has the DNA TGTGCCAGCAGCCGGGACAGGACATCCGCTGAAGCTTTCTTT.